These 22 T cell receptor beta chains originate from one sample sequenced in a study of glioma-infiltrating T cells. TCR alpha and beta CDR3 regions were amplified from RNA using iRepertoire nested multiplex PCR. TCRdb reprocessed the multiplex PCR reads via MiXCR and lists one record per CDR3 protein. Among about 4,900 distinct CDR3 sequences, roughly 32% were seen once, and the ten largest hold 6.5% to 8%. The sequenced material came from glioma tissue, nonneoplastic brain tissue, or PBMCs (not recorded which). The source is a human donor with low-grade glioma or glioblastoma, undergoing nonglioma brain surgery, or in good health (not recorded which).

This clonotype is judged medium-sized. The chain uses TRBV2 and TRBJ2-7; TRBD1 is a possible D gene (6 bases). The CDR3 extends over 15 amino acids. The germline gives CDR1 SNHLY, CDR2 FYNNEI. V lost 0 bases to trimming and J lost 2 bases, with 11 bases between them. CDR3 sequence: CASSEAPGQTYEQYF. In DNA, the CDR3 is TGTGCCAGCAGTGAAGCGCCGGGACAAACCTACGAGCAGTACTTC.

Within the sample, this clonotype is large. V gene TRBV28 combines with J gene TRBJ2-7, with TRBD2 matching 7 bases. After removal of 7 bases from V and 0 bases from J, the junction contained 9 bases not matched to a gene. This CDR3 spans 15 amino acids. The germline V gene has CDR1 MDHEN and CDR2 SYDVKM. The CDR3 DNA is TGTGCCAGCAACCTTATAGCGGGCGCCTCCTACGAGCAGTACTTC. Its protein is CASNLIAGASYEQYF.

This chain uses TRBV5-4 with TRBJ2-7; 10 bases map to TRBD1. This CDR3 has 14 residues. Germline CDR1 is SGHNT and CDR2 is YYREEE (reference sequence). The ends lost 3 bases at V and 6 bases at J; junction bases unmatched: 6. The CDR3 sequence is CASSWGQGNSEQYV. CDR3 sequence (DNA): TGTGCCAGCAGCTGGGGACAGGGGAACTCCGAGCAGTACGTC.

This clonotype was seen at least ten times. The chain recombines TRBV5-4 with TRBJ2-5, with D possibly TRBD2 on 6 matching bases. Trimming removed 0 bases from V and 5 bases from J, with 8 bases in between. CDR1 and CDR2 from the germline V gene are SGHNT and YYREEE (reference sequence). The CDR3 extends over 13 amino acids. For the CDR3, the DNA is TGTGCCAGCAGCTTGGGTCTAGCGGAGACCCAGTACTTC. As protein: CASSLGLAETQYF.

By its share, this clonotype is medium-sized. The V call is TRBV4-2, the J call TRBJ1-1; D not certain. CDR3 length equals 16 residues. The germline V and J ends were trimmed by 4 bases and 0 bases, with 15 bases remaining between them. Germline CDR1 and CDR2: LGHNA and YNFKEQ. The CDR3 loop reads CASSPVAGNMNTEAFF. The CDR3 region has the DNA TGTGCCAGCAGCCCAGTCGCGGGAAATATGAACACTGAAGCTTTCTTT.

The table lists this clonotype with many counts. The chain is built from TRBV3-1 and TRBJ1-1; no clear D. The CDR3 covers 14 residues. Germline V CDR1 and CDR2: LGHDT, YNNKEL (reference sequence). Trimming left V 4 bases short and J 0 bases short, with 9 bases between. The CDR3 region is CASSPKALNTEAFF. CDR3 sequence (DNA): TGTGCCAGCAGCCCCAAGGCCCTGAACACTGAAGCTTTCTTT.

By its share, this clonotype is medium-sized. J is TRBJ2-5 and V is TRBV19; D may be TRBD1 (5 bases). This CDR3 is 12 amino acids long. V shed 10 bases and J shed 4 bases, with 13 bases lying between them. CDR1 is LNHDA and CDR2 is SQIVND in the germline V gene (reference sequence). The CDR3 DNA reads TGTGCCACACGACAGTCAGGAGAGACCCAGTACTTC. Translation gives CATRQSGETQYF.

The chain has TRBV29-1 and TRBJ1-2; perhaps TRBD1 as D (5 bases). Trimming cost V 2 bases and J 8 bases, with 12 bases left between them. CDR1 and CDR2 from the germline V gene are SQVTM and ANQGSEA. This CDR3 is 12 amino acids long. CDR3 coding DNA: TGCAGCGTTGAACCCGGGACCCTCGGCTACACCTTC. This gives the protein CSVEPGTLGYTF.

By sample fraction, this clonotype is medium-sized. This CDR3 is CASSFIVGEGSNQPQHF. The CDR3 DNA reads as TGTGCCAGCAGTTTTATTGTCGGCGAGGGAAGCAATCAGCCCCAGCATTTT. V usage is TRBV28 and J usage is TRBJ1-5; D not resolved. The V gene's germline CDR1 is MDHEN and CDR2 SYDVKM. Trimming left V 3 bases short and J 1 base short, with 16 bases between. The CDR3 covers 17 residues.

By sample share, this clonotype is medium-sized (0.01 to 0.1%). The CDR3 reads CASSRDRSYEQYV. CDR3 coding DNA: TGTGCCAGCAGCCGGGACAGGAGTTACGAGCAGTACGTC. The chain has TRBV28 and TRBJ2-7, with 8 bases lining up with TRBD1. The V gene end was trimmed by 6 bases and the J gene end by 4 bases; junction bases not matched to a gene: 5. The CDR3 runs to 13 residues. Germline V lookup: CDR1 MDHEN, CDR2 SYDVKM.

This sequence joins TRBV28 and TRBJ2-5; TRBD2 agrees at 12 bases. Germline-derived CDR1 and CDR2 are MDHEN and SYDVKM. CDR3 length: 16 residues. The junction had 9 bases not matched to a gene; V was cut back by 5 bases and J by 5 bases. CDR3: CASSPATSGGCETQYF. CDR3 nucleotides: TGTGCCAGCAGTCCCGCGACTAGCGGGGGCTGCGAGACCCAGTACTTC.

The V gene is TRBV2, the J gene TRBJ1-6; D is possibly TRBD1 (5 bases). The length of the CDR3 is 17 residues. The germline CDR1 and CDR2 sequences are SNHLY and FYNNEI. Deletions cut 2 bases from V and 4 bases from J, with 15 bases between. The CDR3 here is CASSERVTGDYNSPLHF. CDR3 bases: TGTGCCAGCAGTGAACGGGTTACAGGTGATTATAATTCACCCCTCCACTTT.

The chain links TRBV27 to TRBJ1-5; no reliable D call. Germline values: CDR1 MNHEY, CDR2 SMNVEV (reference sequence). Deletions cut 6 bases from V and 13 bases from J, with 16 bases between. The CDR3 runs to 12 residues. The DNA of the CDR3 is TGTGCCAGCAGCCTACTAGTCGAGCTTCAGCATTTT. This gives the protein CASSLLVELQHF.

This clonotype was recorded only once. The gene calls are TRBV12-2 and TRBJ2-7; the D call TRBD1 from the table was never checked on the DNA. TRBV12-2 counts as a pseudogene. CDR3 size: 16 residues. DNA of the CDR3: TGTGCAAGTCGCTTAGCCTGGACAGCGTTCTCCTACGAGCAGTACGTC. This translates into CASRLAWTAFSYEQYV.

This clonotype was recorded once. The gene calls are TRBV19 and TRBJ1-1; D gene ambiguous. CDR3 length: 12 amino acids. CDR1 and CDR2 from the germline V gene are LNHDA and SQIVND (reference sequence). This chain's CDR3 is CVSSPVNTEAFF. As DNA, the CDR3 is TGTGTTAGTTCTCCGGTGAACACTGAAGCTTTCTTT.

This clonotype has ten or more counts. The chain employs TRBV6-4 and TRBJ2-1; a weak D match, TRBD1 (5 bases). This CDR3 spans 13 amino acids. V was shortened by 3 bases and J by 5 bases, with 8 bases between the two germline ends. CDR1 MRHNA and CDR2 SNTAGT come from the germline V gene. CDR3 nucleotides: TGTGCCAGCAGTGAGTCAGGGAACAATGAGCAGTTCTTC. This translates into CASSESGNNEQFF.

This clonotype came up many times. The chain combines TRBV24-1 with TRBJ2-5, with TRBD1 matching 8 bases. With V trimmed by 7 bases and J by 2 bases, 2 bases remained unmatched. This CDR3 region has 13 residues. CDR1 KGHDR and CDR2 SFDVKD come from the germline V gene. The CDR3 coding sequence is TGTGCCACCAGGGGGACAGGTCAAGAGACCCAGTACTTC. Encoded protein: CATRGTGQETQYF.

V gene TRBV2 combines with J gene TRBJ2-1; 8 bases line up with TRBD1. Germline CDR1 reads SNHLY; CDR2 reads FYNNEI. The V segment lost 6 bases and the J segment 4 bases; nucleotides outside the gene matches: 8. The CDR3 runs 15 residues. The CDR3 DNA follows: TGTGCCAGCAGGAAGCAGGGGGCTATATACAATGAGCAGTTCTTC. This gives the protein CASRKQGAIYNEQFF.

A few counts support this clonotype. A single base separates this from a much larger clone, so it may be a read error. CDR3 coding DNA: TGCGCCGGCAGCCGACAGGGGGAAACCGGGGAGCTGTTTTTT. Its protein is CAGSRQGETGELFF. The chain is built from TRBV5-1 and TRBJ2-2, with TRBD1 identical over 9 bases. The CDR3 contains 14 residues. Germline V gene sequence: CDR1 SGHRS, CDR2 YFSETQ.

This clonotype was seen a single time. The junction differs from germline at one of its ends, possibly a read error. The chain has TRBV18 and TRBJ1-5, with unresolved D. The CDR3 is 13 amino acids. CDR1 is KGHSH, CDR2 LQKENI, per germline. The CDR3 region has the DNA TGTGTCAGCTCCCCGGTAGTCAATCAGCCCCAGCATTTC. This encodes CVSSPVVNQPQHF.

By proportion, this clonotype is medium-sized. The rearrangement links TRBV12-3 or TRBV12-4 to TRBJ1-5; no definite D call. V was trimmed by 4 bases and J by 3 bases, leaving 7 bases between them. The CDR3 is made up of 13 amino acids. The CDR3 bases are TGTGCCAGCAGTTCGAAATCCAATCAGCCCCAGCATTTT. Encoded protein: CASSSKSNQPQHF.

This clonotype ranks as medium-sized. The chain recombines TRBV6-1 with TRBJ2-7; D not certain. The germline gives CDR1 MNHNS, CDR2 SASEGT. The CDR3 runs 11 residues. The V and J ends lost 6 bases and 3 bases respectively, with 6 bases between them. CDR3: CASSQNYEQYF. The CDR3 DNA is TGTGCCAGCAGCCAAAACTACGAGCAGTACTTC.